This entry concerns a single T cell receptor (beta chain). Patients newly diagnosed with hyperthyroidism, under 2 months' duration, were aged 18 to 65, the study reports. This sample is drawn from a study of Graves' ophthalmopathy and Graves' hyperthyroidism. Study-wide context: Stable hyperthyroidism meant no ophthalmopathy within 18 months of follow-up.

Germline V gene lookup returns CDR1 LNHDA and CDR2 SQIVND (reference sequence). Losses at the gene ends were 8 bases for V and 2 bases for J; bases not matched to a gene: 11. The CDR3 has 15 residues. Amplification of the TCR beta CDR3 regions used RNA transcripts (as template). A first-round RT-PCR used HTBI primers, followed by a second-round multiplex PCR. TCRdb itself ran the multiplex PCR reads through MiXCR, one entry per CDR3 protein. Among around 1,200,000 distinct CDR3 sequences, about two fifths were seen once, and the ten largest hold around 10%. The rearrangement links TRBV19 to TRBJ2-7; TRBD1 matches at 8 bases. The sequence came from an adult man with Graves' hyperthyroidism. Sequencing used peripheral blood or thyroid tissue (not recorded which). The CDR3 region is CASVRRTGRAYEQYF. Here the CDR3 DNA reads TGTGCCAGTGTACGTCGGACAGGGAGAGCCTACGAGCAGTACTTC.